Each of the 2 T cell receptor beta chains below was sequenced from the same sample in a study of blood T cell repertoires in COVID-19. Some clones are missing from TCRdb's copy, which holds only in-frame ones; the method was immunoSEQ multiplex PCR. This table holds approximately 150,000 clones, around 84% found once. The sample was PBMCs or T cells enriched from blood (not recorded which). The source is a man aged 40-49 years who had recovered from COVID-19.

This sequence joins TRBV4-1 and TRBJ1-1; D call uncertain. This CDR3 region has 16 residues. Trimming shortened V by 2 bases and J by 11 bases, and 24 bases separated the two germline ends. Germline-derived CDR1 and CDR2 are MGHRA and YSYEKL. CDR3 DNA sequence: TGCGCCAGCAGCCAACCCGCCCCGAGGTCGAGAACCGGGGCTTTCTTT. It specifies CASSQPAPRSRTGAFF.

V and J are TRBV6-5 and TRBJ2-2; tentative D call: TRBD1 (5 bases). This CDR3 has 14 residues. Between the trimmed V and J ends, which lost 10 bases and 5 bases, there was a span of 17 bases. Germline lookup yields CDR1 MNHEY and CDR2 SVGAGI. The CDR3: CATPGQTETGELFF. CDR3 nucleotide sequence: TGTGCCACCCCGGGCCAGACAGAGACCGGGGAGCTGTTTTTT.